This TCR beta chain stems from a study of CD8+CD57+ T cells in acquired aplastic anemia. Study-wide context: Healthy donors had, on average, about 10.8 million reads for their CD4+ cells.

TCR beta VDJ and CDR3 were profiled, and genomic DNA was the template. TCRdb analysed the reads with MiXCR anew, one entry per CDR3 protein. Of fewer than 250,000 distinct CDR3 sequences listed, roughly half are singletons. Sequences were obtained from sorted CD4+, CD8+, or CD8+CD57+ T cells (not recorded which) from PBMCs. The receptor's source is a human donor in good health, serving as a control.

The CDR3, as DNA: TGTGCCAGCAGCTTAGATGACCGGACACCGTTAAGGGGAACTGAAGCTTTCTTT. Amino acids: CASSLDDRTPLRGTEAFF. This chain uses TRBV5-8 with TRBJ1-1, with D perhaps TRBD1 (5 bases). Trimming pared 2 bases from V and 5 bases from J, leaving 25 bases between. Germline V gene lookup returns CDR1 SGHTS and CDR2 YDEGEE. The length of the CDR3 is 18 residues.